What follows describes a single T cell receptor (beta chain). The clone's antigen remains unknown. The sample holds no much larger clone one base away, and base qualities are not on file. The library was produced with the immunoSEQ multiplex PCR assay. The multiplex PCR relied on a mix of 60 forward primers for TCR Vbeta segments and 13 reverse primers for TCR Jbeta segments. The CDR3 region of rearranged TCR beta genes was amplified from genomic DNA with a multiplex PCR assay. The amplified TCR beta libraries were sequenced on the Illumina HiSeq System as 87-base-pair reads. Regarding the original processing steps: A later analysis counted approximately 84 million unique TCR beta chains across the 550 to 800 repertoires, and about 10 million of these chains were shared by at least two donors. A nearest-neighbor algorithm error-corrected the raw reads and collapsed the reads into unique sequences, merging closely related sequences to remove PCR and sequencing errors. V, D and J gene segments were assigned by aligning CDR3 sequences to IMGT reference sequences. For a sequence to be retained, a match of at least six nucleotides to both a V gene segment and a J gene segment was required. Rearrangements were classified as productive when the CDR3 lacked stop codons and remained in frame with V and J, and all other rearrangements were classified as non-productive. Following IMGT convention, CDR3 was defined as the stretch from the second conserved V-encoded cysteine up to the conserved J-encoded phenylalanine. The earlier analysis of 500 to 600 of the donors excluded sequences that lacked an unambiguous match to a single V gene segment. An earlier analysis of fewer than 650 of the donors classified V segments as functional when productive rearrangements were above 56.7% and as segregating when the standard deviation between donors was above 5%. A statistical classification framework was built to diagnose cytomegalovirus status from the catalog of TCR beta chain sequences. In a later analysis, TCR nucleotide sequences were compared against IMGT/GENE-DB human TR gene sequences so that V and J genes could be assigned. In a later analysis, CDR3 sequences and most-parsimonious VDJ recombination scenarios were assigned using the TCRdist pipeline. In a later analysis, each TCR beta chain was defined by its CDR3 amino acid sequence together with its V-gene family, and reads without a unique V-gene family were excluded. A later analysis removed 592 highly shared, low-generation-probability nucleotide sequences to deal with suspected cross-contamination and a sequencing artifact. In a later analysis, a clonal expansion index was calculated for each public chain from normalized within-repertoire ranks of inferred template counts. A later analysis computed generation probabilities with a VDJ recombination model fitted to out-of-frame rearrangements, and checked the results against IGoR. In a later analysis, TCR-TCR, TCR-HLA and TCR-CMV co-occurrence was scored with hypergeometric tests, and a repertoire-size bias correction was applied to TCR pairs. A later analysis estimated false discovery rates by permuting HLA or CMV assignments 20 times. In a later analysis, co-occurring TCRs were grouped using DBSCAN, with TCRdist sequence similarity added in when clustering inside HLA-allele-positive subsets. For co-occurrence clustering, repertoires with fewer than 30,000 or more than 120,000 public chains were excluded, along with several repertoires with anomalous nucleotide sharing. TCRdb re-hosts the immuneACCESS table, in-frame sequences only. Its copies lack some clones; in the studies checked, an unresolved V gene accounts for under half of them, and the cause for the rest is not known. The V and J calls and clone size are taken from that table; D and trimming were inferred from the DNA. The sample records about 120,000 clones, about three quarters of which are singletons. About 3% of the sample goes to the ten largest clones.

These data are taken from a study of cytomegalovirus exposure and HLA in healthy donors (dated by TCRdb to about 2017). Context from the whole study: An earlier analysis of some 550 of the donors reported roughly 270 Gb of sequence data and 100 million to 130 million unique TCR beta sequences from roughly 180 million T cells. A later genetic analysis took genome-wide SNP genotypes for about three fifths of the roughly 670 donors and used that subset as a discovery cohort. Across about 380 genotyped donors of the cohort, an average of about 220,000 unique TCR beta nucleotide sequences per donor were sequenced, and roughly a sixth of those sequences were non-productive. An earlier analysis of some 500 of the donors used high-throughput TCR beta sequencing to judge whether each TCR beta V gene segment behaved as functional or pseudogenic. A handful of DR-DQ haplotypes were handled as single units for association and clustering because linkage in the cohort was strong. The study aimed to test whether signatures of past pathogen exposure could be identified by cataloging public T cell receptors. Of the roughly 390 genotyped donors, over 80% were placed in the genetic ancestry cluster associated with self-reported Caucasian donors. The study used immunosequencing to profile the T cell repertoires of 666 subjects and linked those repertoires to cytomegalovirus serostatus. The number of typed donors differed by locus: about 629-630 for A, B, C, DRB1 and DQB1; approximately 520 for DQA1; approximately 600 for DPA1; and about 470 for DPB1. HLA typing included class I and class II loci at four-digit resolution. In a later analysis, previously published TCR beta repertoires from 600 to 850 donors were re-analyzed and high-resolution HLA genotyping was added so that TCR occurrence patterns could be studied. Besides the first cohort of around 670 subjects, a separate validation cohort made up of roughly 120 different subjects was used. High-throughput TCR immunosequencing, statistical association of individual TCRs with disease status, and machine learning were combined to predict cytomegalovirus infection status. All discovery cohort repertoires had been generated on a single sequencing platform. Donor age, sex, ethnicity and CMV serostatus were collected together with the repertoire data. An early release that covered some 640 HLA-typed donors contained about 290 gigabases of sequencing data and tens of millions of unique TCR sequences. Rather than drawing on any new phenotypic data, the later analysis identified candidate immune exposures from TCR beta sequences and the way those sequences occurred across donors. Broader findings and caveats from the paper: In a later genetic analysis, a missense DCLRE1C variant was associated with V-gene and J-gene trimming of TCR beta chains, and the association was replicated in an independent cohort. Compared with equally common non-associated chains, HLA-associated TCR beta chains in a later analysis were more clonally expanded and had lower generation probabilities. Because HLA typing was unavailable for some donors at each locus, only the typed subset was used in association tests. Roughly uniform sequencing depth across donors was assumed in presence/absence analyses, although this assumption may not hold. A further reported finding was that TCR beta sequences accurately predicted the HLA-A and HLA-B alleles for most subjects in the first cohort. According to a later analysis, most CMV-associated TCR beta chains appeared to be HLA-restricted, and the HLA associations seemed to be driven largely by CMV exposure. In a later analysis, several top co-occurrence clusters were reported to appear linked to parvovirus B19, influenza, CMV and Epstein-Barr virus. A later analysis found that TCR association rates varied across HLA loci, with DRB1 alleles showing the most associated TCRs and HLA-C alleles the fewest. In vitro tests confirmed that a few of the cytomegalovirus-associated TCR beta chains recognize cytomegalovirus antigens. In the study, around 150 TCR beta chains were listed as associated with cytomegalovirus. Compared with the 666-donor mean, donors in an Asian-associated ancestry cluster had fewer N-insertions in productive TCRs, according to a later genetic analysis. Most TCR sequences were seen in very few donors, while some public TCRs were found in many individuals. Because counts were too low, around 18 rarely observed V segments, including chromosome 9 orphons, were left out of the earlier analysis of several hundred of the donors. In this cohort, only TCR beta chains were sequenced, and detectable features were limited by the absence of alpha or paired-chain data. Broadly in line with IMGT annotations, most TCR beta V segments showed up in productive rearrangements about 87% or about 30% of the time in an earlier analysis of several hundred of the donors. In a later analysis, 15,000 to 20,000 TCR beta sequences were associated with specific HLA alleles at a false discovery rate of 0.05. A group of highly shared sequence variants was considered likely to be a technical artifact of the sequencing pipeline. Immune exposure information for the cohort was limited to CMV serostatus. Some IMGT-functional V segments, including TRBV6-2 and TRBV6-3, could not be told apart with the 87-base-pair reads, so those segments were excluded. When HLA alleles, especially DR and DQ, strongly co-occurred, attributing TCR associations to individual alleles was difficult. The authors suggested that the approach could potentially be generalized to other disease states and immunological phenotypes. In both the original and validation cohorts, the classifier was reported to diagnose cytomegalovirus status with high specificity and sensitivity. Linkage disequilibrium might explain the correlated functional status among segregating V segments, but an unknown experimental factor could not be ruled out.

CDR3 length: 16 amino acids, cysteine to phenylalanine. Only CDR3 DNA is held: 48 bases, read in frame from base 1. For CDR1 and CDR2, the germline V gene lists LGHNA and YNFKEQ. V is reduced by 1 base and J by 4 bases, leaving a spacing of 14 bases between them. The cohort consisted of fewer than 700 healthy bone marrow donors. All cohort members were sampled while nominally healthy, although unrecorded immune exposures were likely present. The donor was CMV seropositive and was included in the group of 300 or so seropositive cohort members. Every donor gave a peripheral blood sample, and the peripheral blood mononuclear cells from that sample were used for TCR beta sequencing. The Qiagen DNeasy Blood Extraction Kit was used to extract genomic DNA from the blood cell samples.

The source of this sequence is a woman in her thirties or forties in good health and CMV-seropositive. The V and J genes are TRBV4-2 and TRBJ2-1; the D segment could be TRBD2, given 7 matching bases. Source material: PBMCs. The CDR3 protein: CASSQGRGPDYNEQFF. The DNA reads as follows: TGTGCCAGCAGCCAAGGGCGGGGGCCGGATTACAATGAGCAGTTCTTC.